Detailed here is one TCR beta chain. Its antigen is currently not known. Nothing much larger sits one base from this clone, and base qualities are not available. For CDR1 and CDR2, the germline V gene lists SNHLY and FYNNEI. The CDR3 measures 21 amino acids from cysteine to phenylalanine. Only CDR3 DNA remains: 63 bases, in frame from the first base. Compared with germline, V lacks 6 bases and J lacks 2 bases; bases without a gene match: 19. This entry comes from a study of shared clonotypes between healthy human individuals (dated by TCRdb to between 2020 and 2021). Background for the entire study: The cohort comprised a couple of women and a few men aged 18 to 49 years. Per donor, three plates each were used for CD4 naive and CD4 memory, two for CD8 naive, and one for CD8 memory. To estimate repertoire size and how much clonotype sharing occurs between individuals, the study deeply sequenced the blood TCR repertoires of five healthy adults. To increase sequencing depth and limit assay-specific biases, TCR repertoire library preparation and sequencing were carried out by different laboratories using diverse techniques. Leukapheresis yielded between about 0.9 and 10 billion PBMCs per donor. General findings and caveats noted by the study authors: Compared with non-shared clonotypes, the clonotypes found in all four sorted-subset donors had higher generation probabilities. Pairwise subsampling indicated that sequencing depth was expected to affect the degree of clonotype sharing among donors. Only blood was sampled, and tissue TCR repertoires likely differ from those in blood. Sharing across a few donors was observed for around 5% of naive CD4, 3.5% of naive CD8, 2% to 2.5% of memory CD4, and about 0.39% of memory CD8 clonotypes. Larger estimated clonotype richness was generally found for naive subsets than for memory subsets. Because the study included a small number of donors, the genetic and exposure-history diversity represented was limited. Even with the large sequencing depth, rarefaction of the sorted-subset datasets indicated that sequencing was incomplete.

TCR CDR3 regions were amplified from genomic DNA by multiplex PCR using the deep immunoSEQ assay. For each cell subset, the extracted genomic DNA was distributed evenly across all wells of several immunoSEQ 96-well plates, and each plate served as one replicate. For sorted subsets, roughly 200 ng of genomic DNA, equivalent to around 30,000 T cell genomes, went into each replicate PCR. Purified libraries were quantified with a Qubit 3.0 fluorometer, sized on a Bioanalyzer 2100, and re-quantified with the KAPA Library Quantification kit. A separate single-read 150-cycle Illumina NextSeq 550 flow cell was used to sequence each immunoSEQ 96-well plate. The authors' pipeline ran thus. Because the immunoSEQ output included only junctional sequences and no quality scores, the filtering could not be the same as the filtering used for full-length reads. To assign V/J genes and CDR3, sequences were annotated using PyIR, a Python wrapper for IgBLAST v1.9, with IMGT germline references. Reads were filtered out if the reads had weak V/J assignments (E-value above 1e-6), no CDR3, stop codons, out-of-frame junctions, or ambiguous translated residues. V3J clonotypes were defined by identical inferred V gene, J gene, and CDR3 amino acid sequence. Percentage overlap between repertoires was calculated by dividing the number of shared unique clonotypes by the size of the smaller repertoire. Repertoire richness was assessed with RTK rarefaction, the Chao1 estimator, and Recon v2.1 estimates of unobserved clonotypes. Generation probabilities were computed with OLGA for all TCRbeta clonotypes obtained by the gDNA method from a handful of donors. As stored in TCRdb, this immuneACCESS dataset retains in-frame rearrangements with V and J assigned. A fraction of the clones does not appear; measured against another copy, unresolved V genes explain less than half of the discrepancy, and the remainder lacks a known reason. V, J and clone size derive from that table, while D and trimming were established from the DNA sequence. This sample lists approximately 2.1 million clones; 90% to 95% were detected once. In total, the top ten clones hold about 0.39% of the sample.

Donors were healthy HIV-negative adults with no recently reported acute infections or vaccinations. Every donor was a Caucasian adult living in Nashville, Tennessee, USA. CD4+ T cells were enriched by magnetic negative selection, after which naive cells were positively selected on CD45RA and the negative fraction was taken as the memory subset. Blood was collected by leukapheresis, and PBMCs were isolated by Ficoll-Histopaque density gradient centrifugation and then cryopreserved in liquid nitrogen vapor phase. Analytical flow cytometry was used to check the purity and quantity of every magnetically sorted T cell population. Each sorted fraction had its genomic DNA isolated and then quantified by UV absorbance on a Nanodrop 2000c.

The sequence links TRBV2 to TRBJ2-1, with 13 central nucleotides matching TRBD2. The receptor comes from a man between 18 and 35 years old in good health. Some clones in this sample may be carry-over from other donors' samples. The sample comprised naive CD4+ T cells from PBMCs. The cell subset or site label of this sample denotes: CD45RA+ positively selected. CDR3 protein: CASSQPRGTSGTSVPYNEQFF. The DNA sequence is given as TGTGCCAGCAGCCAACCTCGGGGGACTAGCGGGACTTCGGTCCCCTACAATGAGCAGTTCTTC.